One sample yielded the 19 T cell receptor beta chains listed below, sequenced in a study of blood T cell repertoires in COVID-19. TCRdb keeps only in-frame clones here, not all; method: immunoSEQ multiplex PCR. This sample carries some 300,000 clones, more than 85% of them seen once, and the ten largest clones take over 1%. The specimen sequenced was peripheral blood. The receptors derive from a man in his sixties or seventies with acute or convalescent COVID-19.

This rearrangement joins TRBV7-2 to TRBJ1-3, with D hard to call. This CDR3 has 16 residues. Trimming removed 0 bases at V and 4 bases at J, with 13 bases between. Per the germline V gene, CDR1 is SGHTA and CDR2 is FQGNSA. The CDR3 DNA is TGTGCCAGCAGCTTAGCGGCGGCGGTCGGCGGAAACACCATATATTTT. This translates into CASSLAAAVGGNTIYF.

The rearrangement uses TRBV6-6 and TRBJ2-3, with a tentative D call TRBD2 (6 bases). Trimming stripped 5 bases from V and 2 bases from J, with 14 bases between. Germline V gene lookup returns CDR1 MNHNY and CDR2 SVGAGI (reference sequence). The CDR3 has 15 amino acids. The CDR3 loop reads CASSRWAGSTDTQYF. In DNA form, the CDR3 reads TGTGCCAGCAGTCGGTGGGCGGGGTCCACAGATACGCAGTATTTT.

This clone came up once. This chain connects TRBV9 to TRBJ2-2; 9 nucleotides agree with TRBD2. With 0 bases clipped from V and 8 bases from J, the junction kept 5 bases outside the gene matches. Germline CDR1 SGDLS, CDR2 YYNGEE. This CDR3 region has 15 residues. The CDR3 nucleotides read TGTGCCAGCAGCGTAGGGGCTAGCGGGACGGGGGAGCTGTTTTTT. The encoded protein is CASSVGASGTGELFF.

The V gene is TRBV5-1, the J gene TRBJ2-5; 7 bases are a match to TRBD2. V shed 4 bases, J shed 4 bases, and the junction held 13 bases outside the gene matches. The length of the CDR3 is 16 residues. Germline V gives CDR1 SGHRS, CDR2 YFSETQ. The DNA of the CDR3 is TGCGCCAGCAGCCAAATCGGGAGGAGGGCGGGAGAGACCCAGTACTTC. Translation gives CASSQIGRRAGETQYF.

The chain is built from TRBV28 and TRBJ1-3, with unresolved D. The CDR3 loop spans 14 amino acids. Germline V lookup: CDR1 MDHEN, CDR2 SYDVKM. V lost 8 bases and J lost 0, with 11 bases in between. The CDR3, as DNA: TGTGCCAGCCAGTCCGGGAGCTCTGGAAACACCATATATTTT. Protein: CASQSGSSGNTIYF.

The chain joins TRBV25-1 to TRBJ2-2, with D maybe TRBD1 (5 bases). The germline V gene has CDR1 MGHDK and CDR2 SYGVNS. This CDR3 is 15 amino acids long. Trimming pared 3 bases from V and 5 bases from J, leaving 13 bases between. CDR3 residues: CASSDSRQPTGELFF. DNA of the CDR3: TGTGCCAGCAGTGATTCAAGACAGCCGACCGGGGAGCTGTTTTTT.

The rearrangement joins TRBV18 to TRBJ2-1; D is perhaps TRBD2 (6 bases). The germline V and J ends were trimmed by 4 bases and 5 bases, with 15 bases remaining between them. The CDR3 has 15 residues. Looked up from germline, CDR1 is KGHSH and CDR2 is LQKENI. The CDR3 loop is CASSLGPGVDNEQFF. Here the CDR3 DNA reads TGTGCCAGCTCACTCGGACCGGGAGTGGACAATGAGCAGTTCTTC.

The chain is built from TRBV18 and TRBJ2-5; TRBD2 is a possible D gene (5 bases). CDR1 and CDR2 (germline): KGHSH, LQKENI. The CDR3 extends over 15 amino acids. V was cut by 6 bases and J by 2 bases, with 16 bases left in between. CDR3 DNA sequence: TGTGCCAGCTCGAAAGTCTCGGGGATTCAAGAGACCCAGTACTTC. It codes for CASSKVSGIQETQYF. Full variable domain (remainder filled in from reference TRBV18 and TRBJ2-5): NAGVMQNPRHLVRRRGQEARLRCSPMKGHSHVYWYRQLPEEGLKFMVYLQKENIIDESGMPKERFSAEFPKEGPSILRIQQVVRGDSAAYFCASSKVSGIQETQYFGPGTRLLVL.

The rearrangement links TRBV15 to TRBJ2-1; D perhaps matches TRBD2 (5 bases). The CDR3 runs 16 residues. The germline V gene encodes CDR1 LNHNV and CDR2 YYDKDF (reference sequence). Trimming cost V 2 bases and J 8 bases, with 19 bases left between them. The CDR3, as DNA: TGTGCCACCAGCAGATCTCCGGGGAGAGGGAGTGATGAGCAGTTCTTC. Its protein product is CATSRSPGRGSDEQFF.

This rearrangement joins TRBV5-1 to TRBJ2-2; D possibly corresponds to TRBD1 (6 bases). The V and J ends lost 5 bases and 0 bases respectively, with 11 bases between them. Germline V gene sequence: CDR1 SGHRS, CDR2 YFSETQ. There are 15 residues in the CDR3. CDR3 DNA: TGCGCCAGCAGATCCGGGACAACGAACACCGGGGAGCTGTTTTTT. Translation: CASRSGTTNTGELFF.

This clone was detected once. The chain couples TRBV10-3 to TRBJ2-3; 8 bases align to TRBD2. The J segment lost 3 bases and the V segment lost 3 bases, leaving 5 bases of the junction unmatched. CDR1 is ENHRY, CDR2 SYGVKD, per germline. The CDR3 runs to 15 residues. The CDR3 bases are TGTGCCATCAGTGAACGAGCGGGGGTAACAGATACGCAGTATTTT. It encodes CAISERAGVTDTQYF.

This clone was seen just once. The chain has TRBV6-2 or TRBV6-3 and TRBJ2-1; tentatively, D is TRBD2 (7 bases). The CDR3 is made up of 19 amino acids. V was clipped by 1 base and J by 7 bases, with 26 bases between them. Germline V gene data show CDR1 as MNHEY and CDR2 as SVGEGT. CDR3: CASSYWPERGDISRNEQFF. In DNA, the CDR3 is TGTGCCAGCAGTTACTGGCCGGAACGGGGGGACATAAGTAGGAATGAGCAGTTCTTC.

The V and J genes are TRBV5-4 and TRBJ1-4, with 10 bases identical to TRBD1. This CDR3 is 16 amino acids long. Germline CDR1 and CDR2: SGHNT and YYREEE (reference sequence). V dropped 4 bases and J dropped 4; count of bases not matched to a gene: 7. CDR3 amino acids: CASSATGGAGNEKLFF. CDR3 nucleotides: TGTGCCAGCAGCGCGACAGGGGGCGCGGGTAATGAAAAACTGTTTTTT.

The chain carries TRBV18 and TRBJ2-1; 10 bases are a match to TRBD1. V dropped 4 bases and J dropped 7; count of bases not matched to a gene: 1. CDR1 KGHSH and CDR2 LQKENI come from the germline V gene. This CDR3 comprises 13 residues. The CDR3 is CASSRDRGNEQFF. DNA for the CDR3: TGTGCCAGCTCACGGGACAGGGGAAATGAGCAGTTCTTC.

The rearrangement joins TRBV28 to TRBJ1-2; 7 bases align to TRBD1. Germline assignment: CDR1 MDHEN and CDR2 SYDVKM. This CDR3 spans 15 amino acids. For the CDR3, the DNA is TGTGTAAGGGTTGGACAGGCCCCGCCTAACTATGGCTACACCTTC. It specifies CVRVGQAPPNYGYTF.

The chain uses TRBV11-2 and TRBJ2-7, with TRBD1 matching over 7 bases. The CDR3 contains 15 residues. Germline V lookup: CDR1 SGHAT, CDR2 FQNNGV. The V segment lost 3 bases and the J segment 0 bases; nucleotides outside the gene matches: 5. The CDR3 sequence: CASSFNRDSSYEQYF. DNA for the CDR3: TGTGCCAGCAGCTTCAACCGGGACAGCTCCTACGAGCAGTACTTC. Drawing the rest from reference TRBV11-2 and TRBJ2-7, the complete variable domain is EAGVAQSPRYKIIEKRQSVAFWCNPISGHATLYWYQQILGQGPKLLIQFQNNGVVDDSQLPKDRFSAERLKGVDSTLKIQPAKLEDSAVYLCASSFNRDSSYEQYFGPGTRLTVT.

The V gene is TRBV5-4, the J gene TRBJ1-6; D gene uncertain. V gave up 4 bases and J gave up 12 bases, with 11 bases separating them. CDR1 is SGHNT, CDR2 YYREEE, per germline (reference sequence). The CDR3 is 12 amino acids. CDR3 nucleotide sequence: TGTGCCAGCAGCCCCCTGACGGGACCCCTCCACTTT. It yields the protein CASSPLTGPLHF.

The J gene is TRBJ1-2, the V gene TRBV5-6, with D unclear. The length of the CDR3 is 15 residues. Trimming pared 0 bases from V and 2 bases from J, leaving 11 bases between. The germline gives CDR1 SGHDT, CDR2 YYEEEE. For the CDR3, the DNA is TGTGCCAGCAGCTTGGGTGAGGGCCTCAACTATGGCTACACCTTC. Translating gives CASSLGEGLNYGYTF.

CDR3 in DNA: TGTGCCAGTAGTAGGAGGGGCACAGATACGCAGTATTTT. This codes for CASSRRGTDTQYF. V usage is TRBV19 and J usage is TRBJ2-3, with TRBD2 as a possible D gene (6 bases). The germline V gene has CDR1 LNHDA and CDR2 SQIVND (reference sequence). The CDR3 contains 13 residues. The V gene lost 4 bases and the J gene lost 1 base, with 6 bases spanning the gap.